These T cell receptor beta chains were read from a single sample in a study of shared clonotypes between healthy human individuals. Only in-frame clones appear in the TCRdb table, and some are missing; sequencing was by immunoSEQ multiplex PCR. Among about 1.5 million clones, 98% were seen once, and the ten largest hold roughly 0.4%. The sample consisted of naive CD4+ T cells sorted from blood. These receptors originate from a man aged 25 to 40 in good health. The CDR3 runs from the conserved cysteine through the conserved F or W. A D gene is named only where the DNA matches it firmly. Size is stated for part of the rows, as once, few or many counts, or as a class when the clone is expanded.

size: .
V: TRBV27
D: TRBD2
J: TRBJ2-1
CDR3: CASSPNSGRKYNEQFF
DNA: TGTGCCAGCAGTCCCAATAGCGGGAGGAAGTACAATGAGCAGTTCTTC

size: .
V: TRBV28
D: .
J: TRBJ1-1
CDR3: CASSLDGMNTEAFF
DNA: TGTGCCAGCAGCCTAGACGGAATGAACACTGAAGCTTTCTTT

size: .
V: TRBV18
D: TRBD1
J: TRBJ2-7
CDR3: CASSPARQGAREQYF
DNA: TGTGCCAGCTCACCAGCGAGACAGGGGGCGCGCGAGCAGTACTTC

size: .
V: TRBV5-1
D: TRBD1
J: TRBJ1-2
CDR3: CASSRITTGIGGGYTF
DNA: TGCGCCAGCAGCCGGATAACCACAGGGATAGGGGGCGGCTACACCTTC

size: .
V: TRBV20-1
D: .
J: TRBJ2-7
CDR3: CSASNSYEQYF
DNA: TGCAGTGCTAGTAACTCCTACGAGCAGTACTTC

size: .
V: TRBV28
D: .
J: TRBJ1-1
CDR3: CASSLGTEAFF
DNA: TGTGCCAGCAGTTTAGGGACGGAAGCTTTCTTT

size: .
V: TRBV28
D: .
J: TRBJ2-2
CDR3: CASSRVGGELFF
DNA: TGTGCCAGCAGTCGAGTGGGCGGGGAGCTGTTTTTT

size: .
V: TRBV5-8
D: TRBD2
J: TRBJ2-1
CDR3: CASSLEGLDVLVQFF
DNA: TGTGCCAGCAGCTTGGAGGGACTAGACGTCTTGGTGCAGTTCTTC

size: .
V: TRBV2
D: TRBD2
J: TRBJ2-3
CDR3: CASSTKLSGRAPTDTQYF
DNA: TGTGCCAGCAGTACCAAACTTAGCGGGAGGGCCCCCACAGATACGCAGTATTTT

size: .
V: TRBV5-1
D: .
J: TRBJ2-3
CDR3: CASSLAGPTDTQYF
DNA: TGCGCCAGCAGCTTGGCCGGCCCCACAGATACGCAGTATTTT

size: .
V: TRBV4-3
D: TRBD2
J: TRBJ2-5
CDR3: CASRPRTSGQETQYF
DNA: TGCGCCAGCAGACCACGGACTAGCGGCCAAGAGACCCAGTACTTC

size: .
V: TRBV5-1
D: TRBD2
J: TRBJ2-3
CDR3: CASSPHSGSGTDTQYF
DNA: TGCGCCAGCAGCCCGCATAGCGGGAGTGGCACAGATACGCAGTATTTT

size: once
V: TRBV2
D: .
J: TRBJ2-5
CDR3: CASSPDNQETQYF
DNA: TGTGCCAGCAGTCCTGACAACCAAGAGACCCAGTACTTC

size: .
V: TRBV6-4
D: TRBD2
J: TRBJ2-1
CDR3: CASSDRPTSGSGSYNEQFF
DNA: TGTGCCAGCAGTGACAGACCGACTAGCGGGAGTGGGTCCTACAATGAGCAGTTCTTC

size: .
V: TRBV19
D: .
J: TRBJ2-1
CDR3: CASSPWTPDNEQFF
DNA: TGTGCCAGTTCACCCTGGACACCAGACAATGAGCAGTTCTTC

size: .
V: TRBV29-1
D: TRBD2
J: TRBJ2-7
CDR3: CSVVLPESSGTYEQYF
DNA: TGCAGCGTTGTTCTCCCAGAGTCTAGCGGGACCTACGAGCAGTACTTC

size: .
V: TRBV7-8
D: TRBD1
J: TRBJ1-5
CDR3: CASSMDRVGVTNQPQHF
DNA: TGTGCCAGCAGCATGGACAGGGTGGGGGTCACTAATCAGCCCCAGCATTTT

size: .
V: TRBV4-2
D: TRBD1
J: TRBJ2-7
CDR3: CASSQEDRGYEQYF
DNA: TGTGCCAGCAGCCAAGAGGACAGGGGCTACGAGCAGTACTTC

size: .
V: TRBV7-3
D: .
J: TRBJ2-5
CDR3: CASSLTQGGLLYF
DNA: TGTGCCAGCAGCTTAACTCAGGGTGGCCTCCTGTACTTC

size: once
V: TRBV18
D: TRBD1
J: TRBJ1-4
CDR3: CASSPEDRRPNEKLFF
DNA: TGTGCCAGCTCACCAGAGGACAGGAGACCCAATGAAAAACTGTTTTTT

size: .
V: TRBV9
D: .
J: TRBJ2-2
CDR3: CASSWDSNTGELFF
DNA: TGTGCCAGCAGCTGGGACTCGAACACCGGGGAGCTGTTTTTT

size: .
V: TRBV7-6
D: .
J: TRBJ2-3
CDR3: CASSFAERLGTQYF
DNA: TGTGCCAGCAGCTTCGCGGAACGTTTAGGTACGCAGTATTTT

size: .
V: TRBV27
D: .
J: TRBJ1-4
CDR3: CASRMIQSNEKLFF
DNA: TGTGCCAGCAGGATGATTCAATCTAATGAAAAACTGTTTTTT